This T cell receptor (beta chain) was sequenced during a study of siplizumab effects on memory and regulatory T cells. Study-wide results and limits: The majority of clones, roughly 75-96% of proliferating CD4+ or CD8+ clones, lacked an assignable naive or memory phenotype.

Notes on this clone: Antigen: not known.

The CDR3 contains 14 residues. Trimming took 5 bases from V and 3 from J, leaving 14 bases between them. Germline V lookup: CDR1 MNHEY, CDR2 SMNVEV (reference sequence). Assay used: immunoSEQ multiplex PCR; TCRdb lists only in-frame clones, some missing. The data hold about 56,000 clones, with about 98% observed a single time. The sequencing sample was made of naive CD8+ T cells sorted from blood. The chain joins TRBV27 to TRBJ2-7; D possibly uses TRBD1 or TRBD2 (5 bases each). The clonotype originates from a human donor in good health. The CDR3 bases are TGTGCCAGCAGTCCCTCGGGACCAAGCTACGAGCAGTACTTC. It encodes CASSPSGPSYEQYF.